This TCR beta chain derives from a study of cytomegalovirus exposure and HLA in healthy donors. Findings and limits, study-wide: That first-cohort TCR clusters tended to co-occur in the 95 to 150 validation repertoires was found in a later analysis. Specific recognition of CMV antigens was confirmed in vitro for three chains (all CMV-associated).

The data were produced by immunoSEQ multiplex PCR, yet TCRdb's version contains in-frame clones alone and is incomplete. Here the sample spans 100,000 to 150,000 clones, 88% being singletons. This CDR3 has 15 amino acids. Germline V gene lookup returns CDR1 SGHAT and CDR2 FQNNGV. V lost 4 bases to trimming and J lost 3 bases; unmatched junction nucleotides: 3. With respect to this clone: The antigen remains unidentified.

These donors were members of the roughly 110-subject validation cohort, a group separate from the approximately 670-subject first cohort. This sequence joins TRBV11-2 and TRBJ2-5, with 12 bases aligning to TRBD2. The sample comprised PBMCs. The sequence came from a man aged 25 to 40 in good health and CMV-seronegative. The DNA of the CDR3 is TGTGCCAGCAGCTCTCGGACTAGCGGGGAAGAGACCCAGTACTTC. It translates to CASSSRTSGEETQYF.